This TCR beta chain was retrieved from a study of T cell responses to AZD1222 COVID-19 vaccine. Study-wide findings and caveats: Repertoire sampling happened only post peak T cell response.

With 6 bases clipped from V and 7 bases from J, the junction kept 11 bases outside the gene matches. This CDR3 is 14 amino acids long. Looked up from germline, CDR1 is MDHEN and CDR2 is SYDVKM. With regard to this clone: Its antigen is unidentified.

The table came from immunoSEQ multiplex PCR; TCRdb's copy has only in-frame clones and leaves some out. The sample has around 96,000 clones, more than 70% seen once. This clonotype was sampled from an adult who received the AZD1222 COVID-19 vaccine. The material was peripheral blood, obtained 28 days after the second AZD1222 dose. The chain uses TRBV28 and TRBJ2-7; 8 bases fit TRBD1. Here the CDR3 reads CASRGTGGTLEQYF. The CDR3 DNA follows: TGTGCCAGCAGGGGCACAGGGGGTACGTTGGAGCAGTACTTC.